This T cell receptor beta chain was documented in a study of blood T cell repertoires in COVID-19. The assay was immunoSEQ multiplex PCR, and TCRdb's table has in-frame clones only and misses some. The sample has 200,000 or so clones; approximately 81% are singletons. The CDR3 loop spans 12 amino acids. V dropped 8 bases and J dropped 9 bases, with 17 bases sitting between them. Germline CDR1 SQVTM, CDR2 ANQGSEA. The sequenced material came from peripheral blood. The receptor was derived from a man in his fifties or sixties who had recovered from COVID-19. The V and J genes are TRBV29-1 and TRBJ2-1; a weak D match, TRBD2 (6 bases). In DNA, the CDR3 is TGCAGCACACGATTCGGGGGTGGTGAGCAGTTCTTC. It encodes CSTRFGGGEQFF.